This T cell receptor beta chain was identified during a study of OX40 agonist ivuxolimab in advanced cancers. Systemic immunosuppression or autoimmune disease history was grounds to exclude patients. Assay used: immunoSEQ multiplex PCR; TCRdb lists only in-frame clones, some missing. The data show 55,000 to 70,000 clones, approximately 86% seen once. Germline V gives CDR1 MDHEN, CDR2 SYDVKM. Germline trimming cut 5 bases from V and 8 bases from J; bases unmatched to any gene: 14. CDR3 size: 15 residues. The V gene is TRBV28, the J gene TRBJ1-2; the match to TRBD1 covers 7 bases. The sequencing used CD4+ or CD8+ T cells sorted from blood, collected in a trial of the OX40 agonist ivuxolimab. The clonotype was recovered from an adult with an advanced solid tumor such as melanoma, head and neck, liver or kidney cancer. In nucleotides, the CDR3 is TGTGCCAGCAGTGCCCGGGACAGCAGATGGTGGGGCTACACCTTC. This sequence encodes CASSARDSRWWGYTF.